This TCR beta chain derives from a study of T-cell reconstitution after alpha-beta-depleted transplantation in children. V lost 1 base and J 5 bases, leaving 5 bases between the germline ends. Germline CDR1 and CDR2: SQVTM and ANQGSEA. The CDR3 length is 11 residues. This clonotype has more than one count but fewer than ten. Antigen: not known. Study-wide findings and caveats: Newly produced T cells mostly accounted for T-cell counts and diversity one year post-transplant. Several hundred expanded graft clones reportedly gave rise to the alpha-beta T cells present about two months after transplant. Surviving recipient T cells and thymic progenitors underlay high day-60 TCRbeta diversity in some patients.

For TCRbeta, the library was prepared with unique molecular identifiers. One entry per CDR3 protein results from TCRdb running MiXCR on the PCR reads. The table includes over 200,000 distinct CDR3 sequences, around 8.4% detected once. The TCR originated in a male patient between 2 and 15 years old who had a stem cell transplant for acute myeloid leukemia, so the T cells may come from the graft donor. Source: PBMCs, mostly from graft donor cells, taken 360 days after TCRalphabeta/CD19-depleted stem cell transplant. The chain couples TRBV29-1 to TRBJ1-1; D is uncertain. CDR3 nucleotide sequence: TGCAGCGTTGAAGCCCAGACTGAAGCTTTCTTT. Protein product: CSVEAQTEAFF.